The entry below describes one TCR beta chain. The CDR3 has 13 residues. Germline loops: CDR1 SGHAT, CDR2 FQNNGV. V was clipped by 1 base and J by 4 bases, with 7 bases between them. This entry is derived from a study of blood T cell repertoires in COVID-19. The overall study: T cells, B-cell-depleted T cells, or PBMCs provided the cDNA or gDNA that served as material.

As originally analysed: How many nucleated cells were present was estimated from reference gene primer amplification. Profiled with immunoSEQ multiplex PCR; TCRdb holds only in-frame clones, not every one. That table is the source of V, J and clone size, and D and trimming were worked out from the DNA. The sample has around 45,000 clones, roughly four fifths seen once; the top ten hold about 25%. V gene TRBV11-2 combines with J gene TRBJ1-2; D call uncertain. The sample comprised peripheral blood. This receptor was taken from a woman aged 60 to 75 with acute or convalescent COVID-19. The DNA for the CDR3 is TGTGCCAGCAGCTTAGTGCTCAGCTATGGCTACACCTTC. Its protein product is CASSLVLSYGYTF.